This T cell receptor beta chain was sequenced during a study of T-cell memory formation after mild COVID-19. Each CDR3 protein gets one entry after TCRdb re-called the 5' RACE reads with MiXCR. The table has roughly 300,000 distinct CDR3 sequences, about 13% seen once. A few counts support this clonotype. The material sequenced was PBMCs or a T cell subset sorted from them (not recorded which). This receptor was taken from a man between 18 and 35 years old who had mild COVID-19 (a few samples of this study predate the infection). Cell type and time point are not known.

The CDR3 DNA reads TGCAGTGCCAGGGCCAGCGGGGGGGCCGGGGCAGAGACCCAGTACTTC. Translating it yields CSARASGGAGAETQYF. This chain connects TRBV20-1 to TRBJ2-5, with 10 positions matching TRBD2. V lost 6 bases to trimming and J lost 4 bases; unmatched junction nucleotides: 14. In germline, CDR1 is DFQATT, CDR2 SNEGSKA (reference sequence). The CDR3 length is 16 residues.